Shown below are 31 T cell receptor beta chains from a single sample sequenced in a study of cytomegalovirus exposure and HLA in healthy donors. Both 60 Vbeta primers and 13 Jbeta primers went into the PCR. The assay was immunoSEQ multiplex PCR, and TCRdb's table has in-frame clones only and misses some. The sample consists of fewer than 250,000 clones, roughly 80% of them appearing once. The sequenced sample was PBMCs. All receptors derive from a male donor in good health and CMV-seropositive.

V gene TRBV6-5 combines with J gene TRBJ2-7, with 8 bases fitting TRBD1. Per germline, CDR1 MNHEY and CDR2 SVGAGI. CDR3 size: 13 residues. Trimming took 6 bases from V and 5 from J; bases not matched to a gene: 6. CDR3 coding DNA: TGTGCCAGCAGCCAGACAGGGGCCAACGAGCAGTACTTC. This codes for CASSQTGANEQYF.

The chain has TRBV11-1 and TRBJ1-4, with D maybe TRBD1 (5 bases). This CDR3 has 11 residues. From germline, CDR1 is SGHAT and CDR2 FQDESV (reference sequence). The V end was cut by 4 bases, the J end by 8 bases, with 5 bases between. CDR3 nucleotides: TGTGCCAGCAGCTCAGGGGAAAAACTGTTTTTT. Protein sequence: CASSSGEKLFF.

The gene calls are TRBV7-9 and TRBJ2-2; 10 bases agree with TRBD2. This CDR3 has 17 residues. The trim removed 2 bases at V and 6 bases at J, leaving 9 bases unmatched. CDR1 is SEHNR and CDR2 is FQNEAQ in the germline V gene (reference sequence). CDR3 DNA: TGTGCCAGCAGCTTAACCTTAGCGGGAGGAACCCCCGGGGAGCTGTTTTTT. This sequence encodes CASSLTLAGGTPGELFF.

CDR3 protein: CASSSPGQGVYYGYTF. CDR3 nucleotide sequence: TGTGCCAGTAGTTCCCCGGGACAGGGAGTTTACTATGGCTACACCTTC. The V gene is TRBV19, the J gene TRBJ1-2; 9 nucleotides match TRBD1. After removal of 5 bases from V and 3 bases from J, the junction contained 10 bases not matched to a gene. Germline lookup yields CDR1 LNHDA and CDR2 SQIVND (reference sequence). CDR3 length: 16 amino acids.

The chain carries TRBV7-2 and TRBJ1-2; the D is unclear. Between the trimmed V and J ends, which lost 4 bases and 0 bases, there was a span of 18 bases. Germline V gene data show CDR1 as SGHTA and CDR2 as FQGNSA. The CDR3 covers 17 residues. The CDR3 sequence: CASSSSTVPPPNYGYTF. In DNA form, the CDR3 reads TGTGCCAGCAGCTCTAGTACGGTACCCCCTCCTAACTATGGCTACACCTTC.

This clone was counted a few times. The rearrangement uses TRBV2 and TRBJ1-1; D remains unclear. Germline-derived CDR1 and CDR2 are SNHLY and FYNNEI. V lost 2 bases and J lost 5, with 12 bases in between. CDR3 length: 14 residues. The CDR3 coding sequence is TGTGCCAGCAGTGAATTAAGCGTACGGACTGAAGCTTTCTTT. Its translation: CASSELSVRTEAFF. Looking up the rest from reference TRBV2 and TRBJ1-1 gives the full variable domain: EPEVTQTPSHQVTQMGQEVILRCVPISNHLYFYWYRQILGQKVEFLVSFYNNEISEKSEIFDDQFSVERPDGSNFTLKIRSTKLEDSAMYFCASSELSVRTEAFFGQGTRLTVV.

The rearrangement joins TRBV9 to TRBJ2-7, with TRBD2 as a possible D gene (6 bases). Germline-derived CDR1 and CDR2 are SGDLS and YYNGEE. This CDR3 spans 15 amino acids. V was cut by 4 bases and J by 2 bases, with 16 bases left in between. The DNA for the CDR3 is TGTGCCAGCAGCCCCTCCGGGACTGGGACCTACGAGCAGTACTTC. Amino acids: CASSPSGTGTYEQYF.

The CDR3 loop reads CASSSQGSGELFF. CDR3 in DNA: TGCGCCAGCAGCTCACAGGGGTCCGGGGAGCTGTTTTTT. The rearrangement links TRBV5-1 to TRBJ2-2, with 7 bases that match TRBD1. This CDR3 has 13 amino acids. Germline lookup yields CDR1 SGHRS and CDR2 YFSETQ. Losses at the gene ends were 3 bases for V and 6 bases for J; bases not matched to a gene: 2.

The gene calls are TRBV2 and TRBJ2-5; 8 bases map to TRBD1. The end of the DNA aligns better with TRBJ2-7, so the J call may be wrong. Germline V gives CDR1 SNHLY, CDR2 FYNNEI. The CDR3 length is 14 residues. The CDR3 loop is CASSSGTGPYEQYF. In nucleotides, the CDR3 is TGTGCCAGCAGCTCCGGGACAGGCCCCTACGAGCAGTACTTC.

The rearrangement uses TRBV11-1 and TRBJ1-5; D call uncertain. The CDR3 runs 13 residues. Per the germline V gene, CDR1 is SGHAT and CDR2 is FQDESV (reference sequence). Trimming removed 4 bases at V and 0 bases at J, with 4 bases between. In DNA form, the CDR3 reads TGTGCCAGCAGCTCCAGTAGCAATCAGCCCCAGCATTTT. It specifies CASSSSSNQPQHF.

This clone was detected only once. V is TRBV5-1 and J is TRBJ1-4; no clear D gene. With 4 bases removed from V and 2 bases from J, the gap between germline ends came to 9 bases. Germline-derived CDR1 and CDR2 are SGHRS and YFSETQ. The CDR3 consists of 14 residues. The CDR3 DNA reads TGCGCCAGCAGCCGAATTAGCACTAATGAAAAACTGTTTTTT. Its protein is CASSRISTNEKLFF.

This rearrangement joins TRBV5-6 to TRBJ2-7; 10 bases are a match to TRBD2. This CDR3 is 15 amino acids long. Germline V gene data show CDR1 as SGHDT and CDR2 as YYEEEE. The V and J ends lost 2 bases and 2 bases, in that order; junction bases with no gene match: 4. CDR3 coding DNA: TGTGCCAGCAGCTTCGGGACTAGCGAGCCCTACGAGCAGTACTTC. Protein: CASSFGTSEPYEQYF.

The gene calls are TRBV7-9 and TRBJ2-2, with TRBD1 matching 8 bases. The CDR3 contains 12 residues. J gave up 7 bases and V 6 bases, and 1 base lay outside the gene matches. Looked up from germline, CDR1 is SEHNR and CDR2 is FQNEAQ (reference sequence). This chain's CDR3 is CASRTGVGELFF. The CDR3 nucleotides read TGTGCCAGCAGGACAGGGGTCGGGGAGCTGTTTTTT.

This sequence joins TRBV7-8 and TRBJ2-2; 9 nucleotides agree with TRBD1. The germline gives CDR1 SGHVS, CDR2 FQNEAQ. The CDR3 spans 14 residues. The ends lost 5 bases at V and 7 bases at J; junction bases unmatched: 5. CDR3 loop: CASSRDRDDGELFF. Written as DNA, the CDR3 is TGTGCCAGCAGCCGGGACAGGGATGACGGGGAGCTGTTTTTT.

This clone occurred once. This rearrangement joins TRBV28 to TRBJ2-2; 7 bases are shared with TRBD2. V was pared by 7 bases and J by 2 bases, with 7 bases of the junction left unmatched. This CDR3 region has 15 residues. Germline V lookup: CDR1 MDHEN, CDR2 SYDVKM. The CDR3 is CASTEGGDNTGELFF. CDR3 nucleotide sequence: TGTGCCAGCACCGAGGGAGGGGACAACACCGGGGAGCTGTTTTTT. Using reference TRBV28 and TRBJ2-2 for the parts outside the CDR3, the full variable domain is DVKVTQSSRYLVKRTGEKVFLECVQDMDHENMFWYRQDPGLGLRLIYFSYDVKMKEKGDIPEGYSVSREKKERFSLILESASTNQTSMYLCASTEGGDNTGELFFGEGSRLTVL.

The J gene is TRBJ2-2, the V gene TRBV9; maybe TRBD2 (6 bases). In germline, CDR1 is SGDLS, CDR2 YYNGEE. V lost 0 bases, J lost 5 bases, and 17 bases lay in between. The CDR3 covers 17 residues. CDR3 amino acids: CASSVAGGLSRTGELFF. The CDR3 DNA is TGTGCCAGCAGCGTAGCTGGGGGACTCAGCCGTACCGGGGAGCTGTTTTTT. Full variable domain (missing parts from reference TRBV9 and TRBJ2-2): DSGVTQTPKHLITATGQRVTLRCSPRSGDLSVYWYQQSLDQGLQFLIQYYNGEERAKGNILERFSAQQFPDLHSELNLSSLELGDSALYFCASSVAGGLSRTGELFFGEGSRLTVL.

This clone was picked up a small number of times. This rearrangement joins TRBV5-1 to TRBJ2-3; D is possibly TRBD1 (6 bases). This CDR3 region has 15 residues. Per germline, CDR1 SGHRS and CDR2 YFSETQ. V lost 0 bases and J lost 1, with 9 bases in between. This CDR3 is CASSLGTDRTDTQYF. For the CDR3, the DNA is TGCGCCAGCAGCTTGGGGACAGATCGCACAGATACGCAGTATTTT.

This clone has a single count. The chain is built from TRBV4-1 and TRBJ2-7; D is perhaps TRBD1 (6 bases). The CDR3 consists of 16 residues. Germline values: CDR1 MGHRA, CDR2 YSYEKL. V lost 0 bases and J lost 5, with 17 bases in between. The CDR3 loop reads CASSQDQASGAHEQYF. CDR3 sequence (DNA): TGCGCCAGCAGCCAAGATCAAGCGTCAGGGGCCCACGAGCAGTACTTC.

V gene TRBV5-1 combines with J gene TRBJ2-5, with a weak D call TRBD1 (6 bases). The length of the CDR3 is 14 residues. V was pared by 0 bases and J by 5 bases, with 11 bases between. Germline CDR1 SGHRS, CDR2 YFSETQ. CDR3 loop: CASSLGGPEETQYF. The CDR3 DNA is TGCGCCAGCAGCTTGGGGGGGCCGGAGGAGACCCAGTACTTC.

V gene TRBV5-1 combines with J gene TRBJ1-4, with TRBD1 matching over 7 bases. The CDR3 is 14 residues long. CDR1 and CDR2 from the germline V gene are SGHRS and YFSETQ. Trimming cost V 3 bases and J 7 bases; bases outside gene matches: 6. Written as DNA, the CDR3 is TGCGCCAGCAGCTCGACAGGGCAGAGTGAAAAACTGTTTTTT. It specifies CASSSTGQSEKLFF.

The chain recombines TRBV5-1 with TRBJ2-3; TRBD2 aligns across 7 bases. The CDR3 is 18 residues long. The V gene's germline CDR1 is SGHRS and CDR2 YFSETQ. V trimming: 4 bases; J trimming: 4 bases; junction bases outside the gene matches: 18. The CDR3 coding sequence is TGCGCCAGCAGCCTCAGCGGCGGCGGGAGTTTAAGATCAGATACGCAGTATTTT. Its protein is CASSLSGGGSLRSDTQYF.

The chain couples TRBV6-5 to TRBJ2-3, with 11 nucleotides matching TRBD1. J lost 6 bases, V lost 6 bases, and 2 bases had no gene match. This CDR3 has 13 residues. The germline gives CDR1 MNHEY, CDR2 SVGAGI. The CDR3 region is CASRDRGPDTQYF. For the CDR3, the DNA is TGTGCCAGCAGGGACAGGGGGCCCGATACGCAGTATTTT.

The chain has TRBV7-8 and TRBJ1-5; the match to TRBD1 covers 9 bases. Trimming at V came to 1 base and at J to 4 bases, leaving 8 bases not matched to a gene. The CDR3 consists of 17 residues. Germline lookup yields CDR1 SGHVS and CDR2 FQNEAQ. The chain's CDR3 is CASSLGSRQGGNQPQHF. The CDR3 bases are TGTGCCAGCAGCTTAGGAAGCAGACAGGGGGGGAATCAGCCCCAGCATTTT.

The chain uses TRBV7-2 and TRBJ1-4; possible D gene TRBD1, 6 bases. The CDR3 spans 16 residues. V was clipped by 0 bases and J by 7 bases, with 15 bases between them. The germline CDR1 and CDR2 sequences are SGHTA and FQGNSA. The CDR3 nucleotides read TGTGCCAGCAGCTTAGCTTTCGGGGGGCCCGGTGAAAAACTGTTTTTT. Translation: CASSLAFGGPGEKLFF.

This clone was seen only a few times. For the CDR3, the DNA is TGCGCCAGCAGAATGACAGGGTGGTTCGGGGAGCTGTTTTTT. The encoded protein is CASRMTGWFGELFF. V gene TRBV5-1 combines with J gene TRBJ2-2, with TRBD1 matching 7 bases. Germline CDR1 reads SGHRS; CDR2 reads YFSETQ. After removal of 5 bases from V and 7 bases from J, the junction contained 8 bases not matched to a gene. There are 14 residues in the CDR3.

V is TRBV2 and J is TRBJ2-7; the D is unclear. The CDR3 sequence is 13 residues long. V lost 4 bases and J lost 2, with 9 bases in between. Germline V CDR1 and CDR2: SNHLY, FYNNEI. The CDR3: CASSVGATYEQYF. The CDR3 DNA is TGTGCCAGCAGTGTGGGCGCAACCTACGAGCAGTACTTC.

The chain links TRBV13 to TRBJ2-3; weak D call: TRBD1 (5 bases). Trimming left V 5 bases short and J 3 bases short, with 15 bases between. Germline CDR1 is PRHDT and CDR2 is FYEKMQ (reference sequence). The length of the CDR3 is 15 residues. The CDR3 coding sequence is TGTGCCAGCAGCCCGAACCTGAAGGGGACAGATACGCAGTATTTT. It is translated as CASSPNLKGTDTQYF.

The rearrangement joins TRBV7-8 to TRBJ2-3, with D maybe TRBD2 (6 bases). Germline-derived CDR1 and CDR2 are SGHVS and FQNEAQ. This CDR3 is built from 18 residues. V was cut by 8 bases and J by 2 bases, with 26 bases left in between. CDR3 protein: CASQAGLASSLPTDTQYF. The CDR3 nucleotides are TGTGCCAGCCAAGCGGGTTTAGCTTCATCACTCCCCACAGATACGCAGTATTTT. The full variable domain, rest sourced from reference TRBV7-8 and TRBJ2-3, is GAGVSQSPRYKVAKRGQDVALRCDPISGHVSLFWYQQALGQGPEFLTYFQNEAQLDKSGLPSDRFFAERPEGSVSTLKIQRTQQEDSAVYLCASQAGLASSLPTDTQYFGPGTRLTVL.

The chain links TRBV19 to TRBJ1-1, with D unclear. The CDR3 sequence is 13 residues long. From germline, CDR1 is LNHDA and CDR2 SQIVND (reference sequence). V lost 3 bases to trimming and J lost 1 base, with 6 bases between them. In nucleotides, the CDR3 is TGTGCCAGTAGTATGGAGGGGAACACTGAAGCTTTCTTT. This codes for CASSMEGNTEAFF.

The CDR3 coding sequence is TGTGCCAGCAGTTTATGGACAGGGAGCGAGCAGTACTTC. It is translated as CASSLWTGSEQYF. The chain joins TRBV27 to TRBJ2-7, with TRBD1 identical over 8 bases. Germline V lookup: CDR1 MNHEY, CDR2 SMNVEV (reference sequence). The CDR3 has 13 residues. V lost 1 base to trimming and J lost 6 bases; unmatched junction nucleotides: 2.

The chain employs TRBV4-2 and TRBJ1-1, with TRBD1 matching 8 bases. The CDR3 contains 16 residues. The germline CDR1 and CDR2 sequences are LGHNA and YNFKEQ. With V trimmed by 2 bases and J by 2 bases, 7 bases remained unmatched. This CDR3 reads CASSQQTGDSNTEAFF. The CDR3 DNA reads TGTGCCAGCAGCCAACAGACAGGGGATTCCAACACTGAAGCTTTCTTT.